This entry lists 27 T cell receptor beta chains sequenced from one sample in a study of blood T cell repertoires in COVID-19. Sequencing used immunoSEQ multiplex PCR; TCRdb keeps in-frame clones, though not all of them. The sample has approximately 200,000 clones, over 75% seen once. The specimen was peripheral blood. Source of these receptors: a woman in her forties or fifties with acute or convalescent COVID-19.

The J gene is TRBJ1-1, the V gene TRBV6-5; TRBD1 matches at 9 bases. Looked up from germline, CDR1 is MNHEY and CDR2 is SVGAGI. The V and J ends lost 7 bases and 1 base, in that order; junction bases with no gene match: 4. The CDR3 spans 14 residues. This CDR3 reads CASNTDRGNTEAFF. In nucleotides, the CDR3 is TGTGCCAGCAATACGGACAGGGGGAACACTGAAGCTTTCTTT.

This chain links TRBV27 with TRBJ2-1; D is possibly TRBD1 (5 bases). Trimming cost V 4 bases and J 0 bases, with 19 bases left between them. Germline V CDR1 and CDR2: MNHEY, SMNVEV (reference sequence). The CDR3 length is 18 residues. The CDR3 sequence is CASSSLGRVMSSYNEQFF. The CDR3, as DNA: TGTGCCAGCAGTTCCCTGGGCAGGGTAATGAGCTCCTACAATGAGCAGTTCTTC.

This clone has just one count. The chain carries TRBV11-2 and TRBJ1-2; D may be TRBD1 (5 bases). This CDR3 has 18 amino acids. V lost 2 bases to trimming and J lost 3 bases, with 22 bases between them. CDR1 and CDR2 from the germline V gene are SGHAT and FQNNGV. The CDR3 reads CASSLRVGRVLLDYGYTF. The DNA of the CDR3 is TGTGCCAGCAGCTTAAGGGTCGGCAGGGTCCTCTTAGACTATGGCTACACCTTC.

The J gene is TRBJ1-6, the V gene TRBV9; 10 bases map to TRBD1. Unmatched junction bases numbered 7, after V lost 0 bases and J lost 10 bases. The CDR3 totals 16 residues. Germline V gene sequence: CDR1 SGDLS, CDR2 YYNGEE. This CDR3 reads CASSVGGTGANSPLHF. The CDR3 region has the DNA TGTGCCAGCAGCGTAGGTGGGACAGGGGCAAACTCACCCCTCCACTTT.

This clone has only one observation. The rearrangement uses TRBV7-2 and TRBJ2-7; 10 nucleotides agree with TRBD2. Per the germline V gene, CDR1 is SGHTA and CDR2 is FQGNSA. V dropped 2 bases and J dropped 4; count of bases not matched to a gene: 5. This CDR3 contains 15 residues. DNA for the CDR3: TGTGCCAGCAGCTTATCTCTAGCGGGAGCGTACGAGCAGTACTTC. Amino acid sequence: CASSLSLAGAYEQYF.

Points on this clone: Its ends do not fully match the called genes, so a read error is possible. The same CDR3 arises from other DNA sequences in this sample as well. The chain combines TRBV7-7 with TRBJ2-1, with TRBD2 matching over 14 bases. The CDR3 is 16 residues long. Germline V gene sequence: CDR1 SSHAT, CDR2 FNYEAQ (reference sequence). CDR3 DNA sequence: TGTGCTAGCAGCTCTGGACTAGCGGGGGGTAACAATGAGCAGTTCTTC. Protein product: CASSSGLAGGNNEQFF.

The count of this clone is one. The rearrangement uses TRBV19 and TRBJ2-2, with 11 bases aligning to TRBD2. Germline V gene sequence: CDR1 LNHDA, CDR2 SQIVND (reference sequence). V shed 4 bases and J 3 bases; nucleotides not matched to a gene: 4. The CDR3 length is 16 residues. The DNA of the CDR3 is TGTGCCAGTAGTACGTCTAGCGGGAGGTACACCGGGGAGCTGTTTTTT. It specifies CASSTSSGRYTGELFF.

J is TRBJ1-5 and V is TRBV19; TRBD1 matches at 11 bases. The CDR3 has 15 amino acids. The germline CDR1 and CDR2 sequences are LNHDA and SQIVND (reference sequence). J gave up 5 bases and V 6 bases, and 6 bases lay outside the gene matches. The CDR3 spells CASSWTGGADQPQHF. Here the CDR3 DNA reads TGTGCCAGTAGCTGGACAGGGGGCGCGGATCAGCCCCAGCATTTT.

The chain is built from TRBV27 and TRBJ1-2, with TRBD1 as a possible D gene (5 bases). Germline assignment: CDR1 MNHEY and CDR2 SMNVEV (reference sequence). The length of the CDR3 is 12 residues. V lost 9 bases, J lost 2 bases, and 10 bases lay in between. The CDR3 bases are TGTGCCAGTTACCGGGGGAACTATGGCTACACCTTC. Translation gives CASYRGNYGYTF.

The chain uses TRBV30 and TRBJ1-5; D uncertain. From germline, CDR1 is GTSNPN and CDR2 SVGIG (reference sequence). The CDR3 sequence is 13 residues long. V was shortened by 2 bases and J by 5 bases, with 10 bases between the two germline ends. CDR3 residues: CAWSMRGDQPQHF. CDR3 nucleotides: TGTGCCTGGAGTATGCGCGGGGATCAGCCCCAGCATTTT.

The chain uses TRBV11-3 and TRBJ2-3; perhaps TRBD1 as D (6 bases). Looked up from germline, CDR1 is SGHNT and CDR2 is YENEEA. The CDR3 loop spans 15 amino acids. V shed 4 bases and J shed 1 base, with 12 bases lying between them. DNA of the CDR3: TGTGCCAGCAGCTCGACAGGTGAGGGCACAGATACGCAGTATTTT. Translating it yields CASSSTGEGTDTQYF.

This chain links TRBV6-5 with TRBJ2-3; weak D call: TRBD1 (7 bases). Germline assignment: CDR1 MNHEY and CDR2 SVGAGI. Trimming removed 7 bases at V and 2 bases at J, with 16 bases between. The CDR3 contains 15 residues. CDR3: CASTSGGRYTDTQYF. The CDR3 nucleotides read TGTGCCAGCACCTCAGGGGGGCGGTACACAGATACGCAGTATTTT.

This chain uses TRBV2 with TRBJ2-7, with D possibly matching TRBD1 (6 bases). Deletions cut 4 bases from V and 3 bases from J, with 16 bases between. Germline assignment: CDR1 SNHLY and CDR2 FYNNEI. The CDR3 loop spans 15 amino acids. The CDR3 reads CASSGASSRGYEQYF. The CDR3 coding sequence is TGTGCCAGCAGTGGGGCGTCATCCAGGGGCTACGAGCAGTACTTC.

The V gene is TRBV28, the J gene TRBJ1-1; perhaps TRBD1 as D (6 bases). Trimming shortened V by 7 bases and J by 4 bases, and 13 bases separated the two germline ends. Germline CDR1 is MDHEN and CDR2 is SYDVKM. The CDR3 runs to 13 residues. CDR3 residues: CASNPRGRTEAFF. CDR3 nucleotides: TGTGCCAGCAACCCCAGGGGACGCACTGAAGCTTTCTTT.

V gene TRBV28 combines with J gene TRBJ1-5, with 9 bases fitting TRBD1. This CDR3 is 18 amino acids long. Germline V lookup: CDR1 MDHEN, CDR2 SYDVKM. V was clipped by 4 bases and J by 3 bases; unmatched bases: 13. The chain's CDR3 is CASSSPWTGDLHNQPQHF. CDR3 bases: TGTGCCAGCAGTTCACCTTGGACAGGGGACCTTCACAATCAGCCCCAGCATTTT.

The V and J genes are TRBV11-2 and TRBJ2-1; D not certain. The V gene's germline CDR1 is SGHAT and CDR2 FQNNGV. The CDR3 covers 13 residues. Between the trimmed V and J ends, which lost 3 bases and 5 bases, there was a span of 8 bases. CDR3 protein: CASSFREHNEQFF. The CDR3 bases are TGTGCCAGCAGCTTTCGAGAACACAATGAGCAGTTCTTC.

The chain combines TRBV2 with TRBJ1-3; 10 positions match TRBD1. Unmatched junction bases numbered 6, after V lost 4 bases and J lost 0 bases. Germline loops: CDR1 SNHLY, CDR2 FYNNEI. CDR3 length: 17 amino acids. The CDR3 nucleotides are TGTGCCAGCAGTGTTACCGGACAGGGGGACTCTGGAAACACCATATATTTT. This sequence encodes CASSVTGQGDSGNTIYF.

The rearrangement joins TRBV19 to TRBJ2-3; 7 bases match TRBD2. V shed 10 bases and J 2 bases; nucleotides not matched to a gene: 3. CDR3 length equals 12 residues. The V gene's germline CDR1 is LNHDA and CDR2 SQIVND (reference sequence). Here the CDR3 DNA reads TGTGCCACCGGGGGGAACACAGATACGCAGTATTTT. It is translated as CATGGNTDTQYF.

V and J are TRBV6-5 and TRBJ2-7; 10 nucleotides match TRBD2. CDR3 length: 14 residues. From germline, CDR1 is MNHEY and CDR2 SVGAGI. J lost 0 bases, V lost 6 bases, and 2 bases had no gene match. The CDR3 protein is CASSVAGGSYEQYF. The CDR3 DNA follows: TGTGCCAGCAGCGTAGCGGGGGGCTCCTACGAGCAGTACTTC.

This clone was found many times. The chain employs TRBV7-9 and TRBJ2-1, with 7 positions matching TRBD2. The V and J ends lost 5 bases and 7 bases, in that order; junction bases with no gene match: 5. This CDR3 is built from 13 residues. Germline V lookup: CDR1 SEHNR, CDR2 FQNEAQ (reference sequence). Here the CDR3 DNA reads TGTGCCAGCAGCCTCGGGACTAAAAATGAGCAGTTCTTC. It yields the protein CASSLGTKNEQFF.

This chain links TRBV28 with TRBJ2-3; D perhaps matches TRBD2 (5 bases). Between the trimmed V and J ends, which lost 2 bases and 1 base, there was a span of 13 bases. Germline CDR1 MDHEN, CDR2 SYDVKM. CDR3 length: 16 amino acids. DNA for the CDR3: TGTGCCAGCAGTTTACAAGTGGGAGCGGGCACAGATACGCAGTATTTT. Its translation: CASSLQVGAGTDTQYF.

The V and J genes are TRBV5-1 and TRBJ1-3, with TRBD1 matching 9 bases. From germline, CDR1 is SGHRS and CDR2 YFSETQ. V was pared by 7 bases and J by 8 bases, with 4 bases of the junction left unmatched. This CDR3 is built from 12 residues. This chain's CDR3 is CASGRTGDTIYF. DNA of the CDR3: TGCGCCAGCGGTCGGACAGGGGACACCATATATTTT.

This chain connects TRBV21-1 to TRBJ1-3. TRBV21-1 is noted as a pseudogene. This CDR3 is 16 amino acids long. The CDR3 DNA follows: TGTGCCAGCGGCTTGTTCGGGGGGTTCTCTGGAAACACCATATATTTT. Translated: CASGLFGGFSGNTIYF.

The chain carries TRBV3-1 (or the pseudogene TRBV3-2) and TRBJ2-1, with 9 positions matching TRBD2. Germline trimming cut 0 bases from V and 0 bases from J; bases unmatched to any gene: 12. CDR3 length: 20 residues. The germline CDR1 and CDR2 sequences are LGHDT and YNNKEL (reference sequence). The CDR3 region has the DNA TGTGCCAGCAGCCAAGAGCGAGCGGGAGGCAAATCTAGCTCCTACAATGAGCAGTTCTTC. This translates into CASSQERAGGKSSSYNEQFF.

V and J are TRBV5-6 and TRBJ2-2, with 13 bases lining up with TRBD2. V lost 5 bases to trimming and J lost 6 bases; unmatched junction nucleotides: 10. The CDR3 is 17 amino acids. CDR1 and CDR2 from the germline V gene are SGHDT and YYEEEE. Here the CDR3 DNA reads TGTGCCAGCAGTCCGGGACTAGCGGGGATTCGGGCCGGGGAGCTGTTTTTT. Its protein is CASSPGLAGIRAGELFF. Using reference TRBV5-6 and TRBJ2-2 for the parts outside the CDR3, the full variable domain is DAGVTQSPTHLIKTRGQQVTLRCSPKSGHDTVSWYQQALGQGPQFIFQYYEEEERQRGNFPDRFSGHQFPNYSSELNVNALLLGDSALYLCASSPGLAGIRAGELFFGEGSRLTVL.

The genes are TRBV11-2 and TRBJ2-1, with 8 bases matching TRBD2. The ends lost 5 bases at V and 0 bases at J; junction bases unmatched: 6. The CDR3 is 16 residues long. CDR1 and CDR2 from the germline V gene are SGHAT and FQNNGV. CDR3 residues: CASSTQRGTSYNEQFF. Here the CDR3 DNA reads TGTGCCAGCAGCACACAGCGGGGGACCTCCTACAATGAGCAGTTCTTC. Full variable domain (outside the CDR3, taken from reference TRBV11-2 and TRBJ2-1): EAGVAQSPRYKIIEKRQSVAFWCNPISGHATLYWYQQILGQGPKLLIQFQNNGVVDDSQLPKDRFSAERLKGVDSTLKIQPAKLEDSAVYLCASSTQRGTSYNEQFFGPGTRLTVL.

The chain couples TRBV30 to TRBJ1-6; D is possibly TRBD1 (6 bases). Deletions cut 3 bases from V and 1 base from J, with 10 bases between. Germline CDR1 is GTSNPN and CDR2 is SVGIG (reference sequence). The CDR3 runs to 15 residues. The CDR3 loop reads CAWREQGSYNSPLHF. CDR3 bases: TGTGCCTGGAGGGAACAGGGTTCCTATAATTCACCCCTCCACTTT.